A selection of T cell receptor beta chains follows, all from one sample in a study of post-analysis software for immune sequencing data. Via MiXCR, TCRdb re-called the PCR reads, giving one row per CDR3 protein. The table has approximately 630,000 distinct CDR3 sequences, 59% seen once. The sequencing sample was made of blood. These receptors all stem from a girl aged 2 to 10 with multiple sclerosis. CDR3s include the opening cysteine and the closing phenylalanine or tryptophan. Fields, in order: clone size, V gene, J gene, D gene, CDR3 DNA, CDR3 protein. D genes are given only for firm matches. Size is stated for part of the rows, as once, few or many counts, or as a class when the clone is expanded.

abundance: few
v_gene: TRBV5-1
j_gene: TRBJ2-1
d_gene: TRBD1
CDR3nt: TGCGCCAGCAGCTGGACAGGGGACACAAGGCCGTGGTTCTTC
CDR3aa: CASSWTGDTRPWFF

abundance: -
v_gene: TRBV12-3/TRBV12-4
j_gene: TRBJ2-7
d_gene: -
CDR3nt: TGTGCCAGCAGTGTTGGGGGGCCAAGCTACGAGCAGTACTTC
CDR3aa: CASSVGGPSYEQYF

abundance: -
v_gene: TRBV12-3/TRBV12-4
j_gene: TRBJ2-3
d_gene: -
CDR3nt: TGTGCCAGCGGTCTAGCCGCGACAGATACGCAGTATTTT
CDR3aa: CASGLAATDTQYF

abundance: -
v_gene: TRBV7-2
j_gene: TRBJ1-5
d_gene: TRBD1
CDR3nt: TGTGCCAGCAGCCCGGGACAGGGGGCTGACCAGCCCCAGCATTTT
CDR3aa: CASSPGQGADQPQHF

abundance: -
v_gene: TRBV7-2
j_gene: TRBJ1-1
d_gene: -
CDR3nt: TGTGCCAGCAGATCTGGACCGCACCTAGGGGACACTGAAGCTTTCTTT
CDR3aa: CASRSGPHLGDTEAFF

abundance: -
v_gene: TRBV4-3
j_gene: TRBJ1-1
d_gene: TRBD1
CDR3nt: TGCGCCAGCAGCCAAGCGGACAGGGGCGGGTACACTGAAGCTTTCTTT
CDR3aa: CASSQADRGGYTEAFF

abundance: -
v_gene: TRBV7-3
j_gene: TRBJ2-7
d_gene: TRBD2
CDR3nt: TGTGCCGGCAGCTCAAAACGGACTAGCGGGAACCTCTCCTACGAGCAGTACTTC
CDR3aa: CAGSSKRTSGNLSYEQYF

abundance: -
v_gene: TRBV12-3/TRBV12-4
j_gene: TRBJ2-7
d_gene: TRBD2
CDR3nt: TGTGTCAGCAGTTTGAGGGGAGGGTACGAGCAGTACTTC
CDR3aa: CVSSLRGGYEQYF

abundance: few
v_gene: TRBV20-1
j_gene: TRBJ2-3
d_gene: -
CDR3nt: TGCAGTGCTAGGGGGGTCACAGATACGCAGTATTTT
CDR3aa: CSARGVTDTQYF

abundance: -
v_gene: TRBV29-1
j_gene: TRBJ2-1
d_gene: TRBD2
CDR3nt: TGCAGCGTGACAGGAGCGGGAGGGCCCATCGGATACAATGAGCAGTTCTTC
CDR3aa: CSVTGAGGPIGYNEQFF

abundance: -
v_gene: TRBV19
j_gene: TRBJ2-1
d_gene: -
CDR3nt: TGTGCCAGCCGGACAGGCCCTAGCGGTAGCTCCTACAATGAGCAGTTCTTC
CDR3aa: CASRTGPSGSSYNEQFF

abundance: -
v_gene: TRBV20-1
j_gene: TRBJ2-1
d_gene: -
CDR3nt: TGCAGTGCTAGTCTGGCGGAAAGCTCCTACAATGAGCAGTTCTTC
CDR3aa: CSASLAESSYNEQFF

abundance: few
v_gene: TRBV10-3
j_gene: TRBJ2-3
d_gene: TRBD1
CDR3nt: TGCGCCATTAGGAGACAGGGTGATGTAGATACGCAGTATTTT
CDR3aa: CAIRRQGDVDTQYF

abundance: once
v_gene: TRBV11-2
j_gene: TRBJ2-5
d_gene: TRBD1
CDR3nt: TGTGCCAGCAGCTTGGGGACAGGCCCTCAAGAGACCCAGTACTTC
CDR3aa: CASSLGTGPQETQYF

abundance: -
v_gene: TRBV7-8
j_gene: TRBJ2-1
d_gene: -
CDR3nt: TGTGCCAGCAGCTTGGGGGGCAGGGTTAGTGAGCAGTTCTTC
CDR3aa: CASSLGGRVSEQFF

abundance: -
v_gene: TRBV11-1
j_gene: TRBJ2-7
d_gene: -
CDR3nt: TGTGCCAGCAGCCCAAGCGAGATCTACAATGAGCAGTACTTC
CDR3aa: CASSPSEIYNEQYF

abundance: -
v_gene: TRBV5-1
j_gene: TRBJ2-1
d_gene: TRBD2
CDR3nt: TGCGCCAGCGGGACTAGCGGCTCCCAAGAGACCCAGTTCTTC
CDR3aa: CASGTSGSQETQFF

abundance: -
v_gene: TRBV7-2
j_gene: TRBJ2-5
d_gene: -
CDR3nt: TGTGCCAGCAGTGGCAGGCGCCCTGAGACCCAGTACTTC
CDR3aa: CASSGRRPETQYF

abundance: -
v_gene: TRBV6-2/TRBV6-3
j_gene: TRBJ2-3
d_gene: -
CDR3nt: TGTGCCAGCCGGGGCGACCCGTCCACAGATACGCAGTATTTT
CDR3aa: CASRGDPSTDTQYF

abundance: -
v_gene: TRBV10-3
j_gene: TRBJ2-7
d_gene: -
CDR3nt: TGTGCCACCCGACAGGACCAGGACGAGCAGTACTTC
CDR3aa: CATRQDQDEQYF

abundance: -
v_gene: TRBV29-1
j_gene: TRBJ2-3
d_gene: TRBD2
CDR3nt: TGCAGCGTTGACCCAATAGCGGGTCCAGATACGCAGTATTTT
CDR3aa: CSVDPIAGPDTQYF

abundance: few
v_gene: TRBV29-1
j_gene: TRBJ2-3
d_gene: -
CDR3nt: TGCAGCGTTGCCGGGGTGGATACGCAGTATTTT
CDR3aa: CSVAGVDTQYF

abundance: -
v_gene: TRBV20-1
j_gene: TRBJ2-5
d_gene: -
CDR3nt: TGCAGTGCTGACGGGGACCTGGTAACGCTTCAAGAGACCCAGTACTTC
CDR3aa: CSADGDLVTLQETQYF

abundance: -
v_gene: TRBV6-1
j_gene: TRBJ2-7
d_gene: -
CDR3nt: TGTGCCAGCGGACCGATTTCCTACGAGCAGTACTTC
CDR3aa: CASGPISYEQYF

abundance: -
v_gene: TRBV27
j_gene: TRBJ1-2
d_gene: -
CDR3nt: TGTGCCAGCAGTTTATGGGGGGCCGGAGAAAGGCATGGCTACACCTTC
CDR3aa: CASSLWGAGERHGYTF

abundance: -
v_gene: TRBV29-1
j_gene: TRBJ2-2
d_gene: TRBD2
CDR3nt: TGCAGCGCTTGGACTAGCGGAGTTCGGAACACCGGGGAGCTGTTTTTT
CDR3aa: CSAWTSGVRNTGELFF

abundance: few
v_gene: TRBV7-8
j_gene: TRBJ1-2
d_gene: TRBD1
CDR3nt: TGTGCCAGCAGCTTAGGGACAGGGGTTGAGGGCTACACCTTC
CDR3aa: CASSLGTGVEGYTF

abundance: -
v_gene: TRBV20-1
j_gene: TRBJ1-5
d_gene: TRBD1
CDR3nt: TGCAGTGCTAGTAAGGGACAGGTGATTGATAGCAATCAGCCCCAGCATTTT
CDR3aa: CSASKGQVIDSNQPQHF

abundance: -
v_gene: TRBV7-2
j_gene: TRBJ2-2
d_gene: TRBD1
CDR3nt: TGTGCCAGCAGCCCCCAGGACAGGGTCAGCGGCACCGGGGAGCTGTTTTTT
CDR3aa: CASSPQDRVSGTGELFF

abundance: few
v_gene: TRBV5-1
j_gene: TRBJ2-7
d_gene: -
CDR3nt: TGCGCCAGCAGCTTGGCCGAGACTTCTTACGAGCAGTACTTC
CDR3aa: CASSLAETSYEQYF

abundance: -
v_gene: TRBV20-1
j_gene: TRBJ2-5
d_gene: -
CDR3nt: TGCAGTGCTCCCCTACGGGACGGACAAGAGACCCAGTACTTC
CDR3aa: CSAPLRDGQETQYF

abundance: -
v_gene: TRBV7-2
j_gene: TRBJ2-4
d_gene: -
CDR3nt: TGTGCCAGCAGCACCCAAGCCGGGCTAGCCAAAAACATTCAGTACTTC
CDR3aa: CASSTQAGLAKNIQYF

abundance: -
v_gene: TRBV7-3
j_gene: TRBJ2-1
d_gene: -
CDR3nt: TGTGCCAGCAGCCCCTCCCCGATGCCCTACAATGAGCAGTTCTTC
CDR3aa: CASSPSPMPYNEQFF

abundance: few
v_gene: TRBV29-1
j_gene: TRBJ2-5
d_gene: TRBD1
CDR3nt: TGCAGCGTTGATCCCGGGCAGGGGGTAGTGGAGACCCAGTACTTC
CDR3aa: CSVDPGQGVVETQYF

abundance: -
v_gene: TRBV7-9
j_gene: TRBJ2-5
d_gene: -
CDR3nt: TGTGCCAGCAGCTTAAATGGGCAGGTCCAAGAGACCCAGTACTTC
CDR3aa: CASSLNGQVQETQYF

abundance: -
v_gene: TRBV20-1
j_gene: TRBJ2-1
d_gene: TRBD2
CDR3nt: TGCAGTGCTAGTGAACTAGCGGGAGTGCCCAATGAGCAGTTCTTC
CDR3aa: CSASELAGVPNEQFF

abundance: -
v_gene: TRBV5-1
j_gene: TRBJ2-4
d_gene: -
CDR3nt: TGCGCCAGCAGCTTCGGGGTAGCCAAAAACATTCAGTACTTC
CDR3aa: CASSFGVAKNIQYF

abundance: -
v_gene: TRBV6-5
j_gene: TRBJ1-1
d_gene: -
CDR3nt: TGTGCCAGCAAGTGGGTCTCGGGCACTGAAGCTTTCTTT
CDR3aa: CASKWVSGTEAFF

abundance: -
v_gene: TRBV29-1
j_gene: TRBJ2-3
d_gene: -
CDR3nt: TGCAGCGTTGCCTCCCTTTACCCCACAGATACGCAGTATTTT
CDR3aa: CSVASLYPTDTQYF

abundance: -
v_gene: TRBV20-1
j_gene: TRBJ1-1
d_gene: -
CDR3nt: TGCAGTGCTACCTTTGGAGGGGCTGAAGCTTTCTTT
CDR3aa: CSATFGGAEAFF

abundance: few
v_gene: TRBV5-1
j_gene: TRBJ2-3
d_gene: -
CDR3nt: TGCGCCAGCAGCTTGGGGAGGGTCGGGGAAGATACGCAGTATTTT
CDR3aa: CASSLGRVGEDTQYF

abundance: -
v_gene: TRBV12-3/TRBV12-4
j_gene: TRBJ2-1
d_gene: TRBD1
CDR3nt: TGTGCCAGCAGTATGGGGGACAGCTCCTACAATGAGCAGTTCTTC
CDR3aa: CASSMGDSSYNEQFF

abundance: -
v_gene: TRBV6-1
j_gene: TRBJ2-1
d_gene: TRBD1
CDR3nt: TGTGCCAGCAGTAGGATCGGGACAGGGGCGATCGGAGCCTACAATGAGCAGTTCTTC
CDR3aa: CASSRIGTGAIGAYNEQFF

abundance: few
v_gene: TRBV3-1
j_gene: TRBJ2-5
d_gene: -
CDR3nt: TGTGCCAGCAGCCAGGGGGCGGGACAGGAGACCCAGTACTTC
CDR3aa: CASSQGAGQETQYF

abundance: few
v_gene: TRBV5-1
j_gene: TRBJ2-1
d_gene: TRBD1
CDR3nt: TGCGCCAGCAGCTTTTACGTACAGGGGGCGAATGAGCAGTTCTTC
CDR3aa: CASSFYVQGANEQFF

abundance: -
v_gene: TRBV7-9
j_gene: TRBJ1-1
d_gene: TRBD1
CDR3nt: TGTGCCAGCAGCTCGGGACAGGTGGCTTTCTTT
CDR3aa: CASSSGQVAFF

abundance: once
v_gene: TRBV2
j_gene: TRBJ2-2
d_gene: -
CDR3nt: TGTGCCAGCAGTGAAGACTCCACCAACACCGGGGAGCTGTTTTTT
CDR3aa: CASSEDSTNTGELFF

abundance: -
v_gene: TRBV7-9
j_gene: TRBJ1-2
d_gene: TRBD1
CDR3nt: TGTGCCAGCAGCGCTCCGGGACAGGGTGTGATCGGCTACACCTTC
CDR3aa: CASSAPGQGVIGYTF

abundance: -
v_gene: TRBV2
j_gene: TRBJ2-1
d_gene: TRBD1
CDR3nt: TGTGCCAGCAGTGAGGGACAGGGTGCCTATGAGCAGTTCTTC
CDR3aa: CASSEGQGAYEQFF

abundance: -
v_gene: TRBV6-1
j_gene: TRBJ2-6
d_gene: -
CDR3nt: TGTGCCAGCAGATCTGAGCCCTGGGGGGCCAACGTCCTGACTTTC
CDR3aa: CASRSEPWGANVLTF

abundance: few
v_gene: TRBV30
j_gene: TRBJ2-1
d_gene: -
CDR3nt: TGTGCCTGGAGTGTGGGGGCTAGCTCCTACAATGAGCAGTTCTTC
CDR3aa: CAWSVGASSYNEQFF

abundance: few
v_gene: TRBV7-8
j_gene: TRBJ1-2
d_gene: TRBD1
CDR3nt: TGTGCCAGCAGCTTCACAGGGGGATTTAACTATGGCTACACCTTC
CDR3aa: CASSFTGGFNYGYTF

abundance: -
v_gene: TRBV5-1
j_gene: TRBJ2-3
d_gene: TRBD2
CDR3nt: TGCGCCAGCAGCTTGACTAGCGGGGCGGTCACAGATACGCAGTATTTT
CDR3aa: CASSLTSGAVTDTQYF

abundance: few
v_gene: TRBV20-1
j_gene: TRBJ2-3
d_gene: -
CDR3nt: TGCAGTGCTAGAGGGGATGGCACACCGACAGATACGCAGTATTTT
CDR3aa: CSARGDGTPTDTQYF